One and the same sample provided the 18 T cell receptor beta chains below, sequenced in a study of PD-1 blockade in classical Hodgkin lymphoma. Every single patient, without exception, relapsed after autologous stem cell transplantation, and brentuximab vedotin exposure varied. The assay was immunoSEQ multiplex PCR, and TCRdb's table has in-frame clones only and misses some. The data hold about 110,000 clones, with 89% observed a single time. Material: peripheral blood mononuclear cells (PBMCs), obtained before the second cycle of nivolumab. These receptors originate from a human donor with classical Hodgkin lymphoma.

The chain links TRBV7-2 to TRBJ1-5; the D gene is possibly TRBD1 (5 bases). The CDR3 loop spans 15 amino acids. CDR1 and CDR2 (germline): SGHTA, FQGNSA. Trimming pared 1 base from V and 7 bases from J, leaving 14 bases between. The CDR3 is CASSLERGTGQPQHF. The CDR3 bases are TGTGCCAGCAGCTTAGAAAGGGGAACTGGGCAGCCCCAGCATTTT.

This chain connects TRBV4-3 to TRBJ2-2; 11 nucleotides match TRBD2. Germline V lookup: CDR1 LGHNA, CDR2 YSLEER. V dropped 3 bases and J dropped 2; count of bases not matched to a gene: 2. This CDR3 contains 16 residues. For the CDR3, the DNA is TGCGCCAGCAGCCAGGGGACTAGCGGAAACACCGGGGAGCTGTTTTTT. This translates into CASSQGTSGNTGELFF.

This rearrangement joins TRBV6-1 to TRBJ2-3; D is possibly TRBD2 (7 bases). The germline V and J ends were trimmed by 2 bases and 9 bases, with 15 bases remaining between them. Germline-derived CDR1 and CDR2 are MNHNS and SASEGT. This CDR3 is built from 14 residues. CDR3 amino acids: CASSERGGGLTQYF. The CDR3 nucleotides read TGTGCCAGCAGTGAAAGGGGGGGAGGTCTGACGCAGTATTTT.

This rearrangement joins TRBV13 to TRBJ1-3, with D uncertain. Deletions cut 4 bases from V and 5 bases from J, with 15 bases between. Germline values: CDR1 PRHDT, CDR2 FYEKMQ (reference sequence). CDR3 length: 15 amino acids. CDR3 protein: CASSWTGKRRNTIYF. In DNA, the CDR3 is TGTGCCAGCAGCTGGACCGGAAAAAGGAGAAACACCATATATTTT.

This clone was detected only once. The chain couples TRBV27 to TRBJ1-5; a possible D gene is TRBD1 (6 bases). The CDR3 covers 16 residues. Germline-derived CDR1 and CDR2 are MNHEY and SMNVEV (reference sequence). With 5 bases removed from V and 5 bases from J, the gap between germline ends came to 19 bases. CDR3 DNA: TGTGCCAGCAGTGCCCGGGACACCGGTATCCATCAGCCCCAGCATTTT. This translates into CASSARDTGIHQPQHF.

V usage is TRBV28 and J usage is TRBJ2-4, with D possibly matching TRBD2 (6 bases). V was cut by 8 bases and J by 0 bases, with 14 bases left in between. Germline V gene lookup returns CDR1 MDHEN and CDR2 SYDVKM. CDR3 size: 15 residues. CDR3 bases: TGTGCCAGCGGGGAGGCCCAGATAGCCAAAAACATTCAGTACTTC. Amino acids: CASGEAQIAKNIQYF.

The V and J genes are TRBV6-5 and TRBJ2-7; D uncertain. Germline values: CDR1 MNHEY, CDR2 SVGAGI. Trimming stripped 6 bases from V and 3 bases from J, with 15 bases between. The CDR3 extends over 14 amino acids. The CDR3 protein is CASRIRVEDYEQYF. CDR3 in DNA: TGTGCCAGCAGGATCCGGGTAGAAGACTACGAGCAGTACTTC.

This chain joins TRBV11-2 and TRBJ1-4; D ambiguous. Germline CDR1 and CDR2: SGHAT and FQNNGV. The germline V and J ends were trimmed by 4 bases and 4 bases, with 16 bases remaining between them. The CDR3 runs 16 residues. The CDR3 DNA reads TGTGCCAGCAGCTCGATCCCCGGCAGGAGTAATGAAAAACTGTTTTTT. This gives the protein CASSSIPGRSNEKLFF.

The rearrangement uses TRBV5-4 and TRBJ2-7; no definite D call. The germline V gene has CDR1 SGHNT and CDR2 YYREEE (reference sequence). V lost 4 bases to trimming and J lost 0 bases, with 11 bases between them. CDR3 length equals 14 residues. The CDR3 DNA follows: TGTGCCAGCAGCCTTGGACGGTCCTCCTACGAGCAGTACTTC. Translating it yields CASSLGRSSYEQYF.

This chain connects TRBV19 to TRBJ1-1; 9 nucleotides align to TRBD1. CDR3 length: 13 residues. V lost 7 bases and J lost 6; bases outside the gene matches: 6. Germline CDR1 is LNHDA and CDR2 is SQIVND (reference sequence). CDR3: CASNQDRGAEAFF. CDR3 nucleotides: TGTGCCAGTAACCAGGACAGGGGAGCTGAAGCTTTCTTT.

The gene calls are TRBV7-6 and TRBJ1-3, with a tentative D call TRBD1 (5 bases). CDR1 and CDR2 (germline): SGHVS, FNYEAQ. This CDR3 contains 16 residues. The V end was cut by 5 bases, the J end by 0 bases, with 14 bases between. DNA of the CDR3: TGTGCCAGCAGCCCTGGGCACAGGTCCTCTGGAAACACCATATATTTT. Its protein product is CASSPGHRSSGNTIYF.

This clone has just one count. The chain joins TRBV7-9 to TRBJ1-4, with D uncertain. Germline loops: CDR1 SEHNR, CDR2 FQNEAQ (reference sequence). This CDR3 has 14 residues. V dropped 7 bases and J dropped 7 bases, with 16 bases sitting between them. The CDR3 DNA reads TGTGCCAGCACTCCTACCTTAGGGTCTGAAAAACTGTTTTTT. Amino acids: CASTPTLGSEKLFF.

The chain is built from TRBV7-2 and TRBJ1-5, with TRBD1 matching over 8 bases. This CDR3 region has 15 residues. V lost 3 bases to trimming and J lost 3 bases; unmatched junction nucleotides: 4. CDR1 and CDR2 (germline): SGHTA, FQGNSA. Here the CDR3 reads CASSLDRVPNQPQHF. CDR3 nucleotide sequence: TGTGCCAGCAGCTTGGACAGGGTCCCCAATCAGCCCCAGCATTTT.

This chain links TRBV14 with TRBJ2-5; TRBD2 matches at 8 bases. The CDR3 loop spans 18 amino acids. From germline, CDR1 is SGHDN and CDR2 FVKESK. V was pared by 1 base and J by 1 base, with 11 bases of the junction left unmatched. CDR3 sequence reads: CASSQAFTSGGRQETQYF. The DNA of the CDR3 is TGTGCCAGCAGCCAAGCCTTCACTAGCGGAGGCCGCCAAGAGACCCAGTACTTC.

CDR3 protein: CASRGNTEAFF. As DNA, the CDR3 is TGTGCCAGCCGAGGGAACACTGAAGCTTTCTTT. The chain uses TRBV2 and TRBJ1-1; the D is unclear. The CDR3 covers 11 residues. Trimming took 8 bases from V and 1 from J, leaving 5 bases between them. Germline V gene data show CDR1 as SNHLY and CDR2 as FYNNEI.

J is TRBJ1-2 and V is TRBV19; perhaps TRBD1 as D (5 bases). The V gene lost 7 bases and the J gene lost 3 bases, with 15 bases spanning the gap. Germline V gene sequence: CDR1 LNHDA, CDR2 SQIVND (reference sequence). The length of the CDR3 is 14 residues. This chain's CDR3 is CASNSHRRDYGYTF. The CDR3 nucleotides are TGTGCCAGTAACTCTCACAGGCGGGACTATGGCTACACCTTC.

CDR3 sequence: CASSDHLRGLEAFF. CDR3 nucleotide sequence: TGTGCCAGCAGTGATCATCTCAGGGGGCTTGAAGCTTTCTTT. The V call is TRBV2, the J call TRBJ1-1, with 8 bases identical to TRBD1. Trimming at V came to 3 bases and at J to 7 bases, leaving 7 bases not matched to a gene. Germline values: CDR1 SNHLY, CDR2 FYNNEI. CDR3 length equals 14 residues. Full variable domain (rest looked up from reference TRBV2 and TRBJ1-1): EPEVTQTPSHQVTQMGQEVILRCVPISNHLYFYWYRQILGQKVEFLVSFYNNEISEKSEIFDDQFSVERPDGSNFTLKIRSTKLEDSAMYFCASSDHLRGLEAFFGQGTRLTVV.

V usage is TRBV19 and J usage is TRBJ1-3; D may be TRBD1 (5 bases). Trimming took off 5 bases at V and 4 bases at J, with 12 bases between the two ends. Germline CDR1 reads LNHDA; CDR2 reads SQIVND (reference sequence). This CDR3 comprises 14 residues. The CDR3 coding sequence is TGTGCCAGTAGTTCTTCGGGACTGGGAAACACCATATATTTT. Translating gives CASSSSGLGNTIYF.